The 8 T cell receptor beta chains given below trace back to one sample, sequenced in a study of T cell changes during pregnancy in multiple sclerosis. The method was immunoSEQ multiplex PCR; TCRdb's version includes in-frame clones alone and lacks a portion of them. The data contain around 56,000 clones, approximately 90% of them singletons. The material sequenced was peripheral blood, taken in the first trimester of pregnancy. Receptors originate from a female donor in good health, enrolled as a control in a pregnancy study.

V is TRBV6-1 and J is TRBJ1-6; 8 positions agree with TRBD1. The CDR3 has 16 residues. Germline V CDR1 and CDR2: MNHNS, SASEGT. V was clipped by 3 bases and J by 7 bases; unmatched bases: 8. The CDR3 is CASSDPGQGGNSPLHF. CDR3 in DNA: TGTGCCAGCAGTGACCCCGGACAGGGTGGGAATTCACCCCTCCACTTT.

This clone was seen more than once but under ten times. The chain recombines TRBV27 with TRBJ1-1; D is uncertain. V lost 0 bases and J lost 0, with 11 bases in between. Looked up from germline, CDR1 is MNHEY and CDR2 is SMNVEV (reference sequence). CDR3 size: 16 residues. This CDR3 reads CASSLSSDLLNTEAFF. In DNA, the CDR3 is TGTGCCAGCAGTTTATCGAGTGATCTCCTGAACACTGAAGCTTTCTTT.

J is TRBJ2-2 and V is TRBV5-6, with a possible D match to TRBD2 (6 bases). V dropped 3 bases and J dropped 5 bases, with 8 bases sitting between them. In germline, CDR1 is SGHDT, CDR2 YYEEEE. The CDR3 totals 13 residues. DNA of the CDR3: TGTGCCAGCAGCTACGGGAGAACCGGGGAGCTGTTTTTT. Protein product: CASSYGRTGELFF.

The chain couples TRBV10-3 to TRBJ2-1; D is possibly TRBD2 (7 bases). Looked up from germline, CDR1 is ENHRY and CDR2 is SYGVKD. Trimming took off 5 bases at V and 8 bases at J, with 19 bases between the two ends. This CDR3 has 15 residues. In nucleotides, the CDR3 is TGTGCCATCAGTAGCGGGGAGGGGGAGGGTGATGAGCAGTTCTTC. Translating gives CAISSGEGEGDEQFF.

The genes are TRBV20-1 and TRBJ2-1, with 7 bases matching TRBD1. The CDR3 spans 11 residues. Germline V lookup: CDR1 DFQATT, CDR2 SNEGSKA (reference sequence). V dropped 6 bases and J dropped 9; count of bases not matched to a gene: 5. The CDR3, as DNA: TGCAGTGCGCCAGGGGGTCGTGAGCAGTTCTTC. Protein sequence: CSAPGGREQFF.

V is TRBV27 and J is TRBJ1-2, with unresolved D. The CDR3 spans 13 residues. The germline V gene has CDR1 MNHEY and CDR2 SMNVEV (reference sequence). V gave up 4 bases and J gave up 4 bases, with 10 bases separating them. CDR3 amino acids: CASSYGQAYGYTF. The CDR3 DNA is TGTGCCAGCAGTTACGGTCAGGCCTATGGCTACACCTTC.

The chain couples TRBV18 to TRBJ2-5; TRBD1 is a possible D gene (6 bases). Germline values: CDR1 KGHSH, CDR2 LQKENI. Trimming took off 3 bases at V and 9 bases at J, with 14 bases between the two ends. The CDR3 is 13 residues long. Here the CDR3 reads CASSPTGQSAQYF. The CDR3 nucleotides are TGTGCCAGCTCACCGACGGGACAATCGGCCCAGTACTTC.

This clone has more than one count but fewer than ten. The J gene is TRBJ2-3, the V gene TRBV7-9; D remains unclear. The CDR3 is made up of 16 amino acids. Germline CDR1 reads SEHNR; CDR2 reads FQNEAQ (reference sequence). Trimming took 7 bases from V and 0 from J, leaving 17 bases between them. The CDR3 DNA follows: TGTGCCAGCAAGCTTAGCACCTCTTGGAGCACAGATACGCAGTATTTT. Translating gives CASKLSTSWSTDTQYF.